Only one count was recorded for the clone carrying this T cell receptor (beta chain). Here immunoSEQ multiplex PCR was the method, and the copy in TCRdb shows in-frame clones only, minus some. Among 55,000 or so clones, around 80% were seen once, and the ten largest hold around 1.3%. This record belongs to a study of memory CD4+ T cells and cytomegalovirus serostatus. V lost 1 base, J lost 9 bases, and 21 bases lay in between. Germline values: CDR1 SGHAT, CDR2 FQNNGV. This CDR3 contains 16 residues. The sort gate was single viable CD3+CD4+CD8-CD45RO+ cells for memory CD4+ T cells. Sample: memory CD4+ T cells from blood. This chain joins TRBV11-2 and TRBJ1-2; D remains ambiguous. The TCR comes from an adult in good health and CMV-seropositive. The CDR3 bases are TGTGCCAGCAGCTTAGGGCCCCTCGAGTCTGGTCCGCGCTACACCTTC. This sequence encodes CASSLGPLESGPRYTF.